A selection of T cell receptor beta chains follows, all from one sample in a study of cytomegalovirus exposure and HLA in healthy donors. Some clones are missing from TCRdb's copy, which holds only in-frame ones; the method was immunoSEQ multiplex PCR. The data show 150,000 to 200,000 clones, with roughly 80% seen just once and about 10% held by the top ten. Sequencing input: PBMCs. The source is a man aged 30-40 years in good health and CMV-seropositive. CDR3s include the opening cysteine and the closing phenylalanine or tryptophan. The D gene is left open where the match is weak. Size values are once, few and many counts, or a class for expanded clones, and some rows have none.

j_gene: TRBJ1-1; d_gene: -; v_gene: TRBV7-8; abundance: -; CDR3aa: CASSLVSLAGKIGTEAFF; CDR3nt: TGTGCCAGCAGCTTAGTGAGTTTGGCAGGGAAAATAGGGACTGAAGCTTTCTTT
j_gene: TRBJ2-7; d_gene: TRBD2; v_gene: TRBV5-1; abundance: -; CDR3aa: CASSRAGFDEQYF; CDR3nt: TGCGCCAGCAGCCGAGCGGGATTCGACGAGCAGTACTTC
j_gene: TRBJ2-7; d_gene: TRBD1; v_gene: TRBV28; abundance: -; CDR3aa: CASSLPDRVEIIPDYLGSYEQYF; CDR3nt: TGTGCCAGCAGTCTACCTGACAGGGTCGAAATAATACCCGACTATTTAGGCTCCTACGAGCAGTACTTC
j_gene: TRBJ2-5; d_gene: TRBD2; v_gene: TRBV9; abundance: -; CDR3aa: CASSVASGAGETQYF; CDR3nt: TGTGCCAGCAGCGTAGCTAGCGGAGCAGGGGAGACCCAGTACTTC
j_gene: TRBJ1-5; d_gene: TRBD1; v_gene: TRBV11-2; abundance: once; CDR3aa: CASSLTGGYQPQHF; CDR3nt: TGTGCCAGCAGCCTTACAGGGGGCTATCAGCCCCAGCATTTT
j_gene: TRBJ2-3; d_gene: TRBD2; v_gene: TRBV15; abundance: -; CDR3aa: CATSRGTSGGTDTQYF; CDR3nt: TGTGCCACCAGCAGAGGGACTAGCGGGGGCACAGATACGCAGTATTTT
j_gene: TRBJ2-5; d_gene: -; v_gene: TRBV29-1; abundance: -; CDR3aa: CSVEDGETQYF; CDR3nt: TGCAGCGTTGAAGACGGTGAGACCCAGTACTTC
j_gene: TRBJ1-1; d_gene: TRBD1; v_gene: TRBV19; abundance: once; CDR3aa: CASSKGTGTRDTEAFF; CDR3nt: TGTGCCAGTAGTAAGGGGACAGGGACCCGAGACACTGAAGCTTTCTTT
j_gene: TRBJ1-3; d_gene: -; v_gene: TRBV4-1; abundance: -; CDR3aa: CASSPLGFSGNTIYF; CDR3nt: TGCGCCAGCAGCCCCCTCGGGTTCTCTGGAAACACCATATATTTT
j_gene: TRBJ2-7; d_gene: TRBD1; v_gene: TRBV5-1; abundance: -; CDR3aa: CASSLGQGNYEQYF; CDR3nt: TGCGCCAGCAGCTTGGGACAGGGAAACTACGAGCAGTACTTC
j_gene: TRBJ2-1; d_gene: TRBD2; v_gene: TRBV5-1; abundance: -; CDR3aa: CASSQGTSGYYNEQFF; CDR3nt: TGCGCCAGCAGCCAAGGGACTAGCGGCTATTACAATGAGCAGTTCTTC
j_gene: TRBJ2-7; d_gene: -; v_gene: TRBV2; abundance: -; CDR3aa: CASRVSGWPFSYEQYF; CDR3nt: TGTGCCAGCAGGGTTTCCGGGTGGCCCTTCTCCTACGAGCAGTACTTC
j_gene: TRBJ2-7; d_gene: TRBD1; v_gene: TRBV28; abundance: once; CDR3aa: CASKDRGYEQYF; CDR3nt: TGTGCCAGCAAGGACAGGGGCTACGAGCAGTACTTC
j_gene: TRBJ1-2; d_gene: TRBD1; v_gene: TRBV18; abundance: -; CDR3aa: CASSGTGNTGYTF; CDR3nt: TGTGCCAGCTCCGGGACAGGGAACACTGGCTACACCTTC
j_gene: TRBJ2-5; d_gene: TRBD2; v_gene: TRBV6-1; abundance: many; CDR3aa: CASSELAGGEETQYF; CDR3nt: TGTGCCAGCAGTGAACTAGCGGGGGGCGAGGAGACCCAGTACTTC
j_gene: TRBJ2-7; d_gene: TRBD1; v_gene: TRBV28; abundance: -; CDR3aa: CASRGATGSSYEQYF; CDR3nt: TGTGCCAGCAGAGGAGCGACAGGGAGCTCCTACGAGCAGTACTTC
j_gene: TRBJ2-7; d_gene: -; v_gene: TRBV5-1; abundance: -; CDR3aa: CASSLESTGWPYEQYF; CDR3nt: TGCGCCAGCAGCTTGGAGTCTACAGGGTGGCCCTACGAGCAGTACTTC
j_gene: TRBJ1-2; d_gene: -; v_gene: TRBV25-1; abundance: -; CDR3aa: CASTPGQNYGYTF; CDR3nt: TGTGCCAGCACTCCAGGACAGAACTATGGCTACACCTTC
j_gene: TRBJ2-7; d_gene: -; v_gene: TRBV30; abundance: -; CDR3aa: CAWRPQGPEQYF; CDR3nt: TGTGCCTGGAGGCCACAGGGACCCGAGCAGTACTTC
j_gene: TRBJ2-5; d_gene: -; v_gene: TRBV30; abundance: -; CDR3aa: CAWSSKQQETQYF; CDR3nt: TGTGCCTGGAGTAGCAAACAGCAAGAGACCCAGTACTTC
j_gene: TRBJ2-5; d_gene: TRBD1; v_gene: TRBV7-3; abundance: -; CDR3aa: CASSYRGTASFTSQETQYF; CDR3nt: TGTGCCAGCAGTTACAGGGGGACAGCCTCATTTACCTCCCAAGAGACCCAGTACTTC
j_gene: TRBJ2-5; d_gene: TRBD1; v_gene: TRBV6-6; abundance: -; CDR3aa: CASSKRGQHQETQYF; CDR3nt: TGTGCCAGCAGTAAGAGGGGACAGCACCAAGAGACCCAGTACTTC
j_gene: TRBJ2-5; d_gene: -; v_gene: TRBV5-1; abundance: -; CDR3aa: CASSPRAAQETQYF; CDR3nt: TGCGCCAGCAGCCCGCGGGCAGCACAAGAGACCCAGTACTTC
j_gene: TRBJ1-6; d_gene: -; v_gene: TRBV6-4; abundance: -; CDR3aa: CASSDYAGSPLHF; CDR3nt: TGTGCCAGCAGTGACTATGCCGGTTCACCCCTCCACTTT
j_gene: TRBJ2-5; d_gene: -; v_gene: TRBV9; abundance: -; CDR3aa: CASSVATGQETQYF; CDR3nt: TGTGCCAGCAGCGTAGCAACAGGCCAAGAGACCCAGTACTTC
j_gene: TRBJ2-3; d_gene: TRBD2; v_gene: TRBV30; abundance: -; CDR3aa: CAWGLAGVDTQYF; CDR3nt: TGTGCCTGGGGACTAGCGGGAGTAGATACGCAGTATTTT
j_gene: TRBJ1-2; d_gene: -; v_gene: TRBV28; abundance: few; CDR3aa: CASSLTAGIYGYTF; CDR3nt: TGTGCCAGCAGTTTAACCGCGGGGATATATGGCTACACCTTC
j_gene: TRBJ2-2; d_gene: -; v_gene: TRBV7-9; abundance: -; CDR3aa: CASSLRAVDTGELFF; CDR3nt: TGTGCCAGCAGCCTGAGGGCAGTGGACACCGGGGAGCTGTTTTTT
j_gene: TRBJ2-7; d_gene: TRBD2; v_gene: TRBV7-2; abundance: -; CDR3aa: CASSKTSGGEGGEQYF; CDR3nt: TGTGCCAGCAGCAAAACTAGCGGGGGCGAGGGGGGCGAGCAGTACTTC
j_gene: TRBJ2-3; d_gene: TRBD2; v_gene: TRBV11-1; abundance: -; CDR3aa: CASSPSGRAADTQYF; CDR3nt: TGTGCCAGCAGCCCTAGCGGGAGGGCCGCAGATACGCAGTATTTT
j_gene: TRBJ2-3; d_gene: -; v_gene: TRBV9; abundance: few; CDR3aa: CASGSLTRADTQYF; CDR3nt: TGTGCCAGCGGAAGCCTTACGAGGGCAGATACGCAGTATTTT
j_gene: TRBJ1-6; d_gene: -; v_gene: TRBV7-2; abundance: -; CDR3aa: CASSLRGGARNSPLHF; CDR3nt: TGTGCCAGCAGCTTACGAGGGGGGGCAAGAAATTCACCCCTCCACTTT
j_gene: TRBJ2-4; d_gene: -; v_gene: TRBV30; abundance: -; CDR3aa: CAWSVTGVENIQYF; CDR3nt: TGTGCCTGGAGTGTAACGGGGGTGGAGAACATTCAGTACTTC
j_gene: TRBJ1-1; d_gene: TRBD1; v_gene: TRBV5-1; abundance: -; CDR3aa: CASSEQGAHTEAFF; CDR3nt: TGCGCCAGCAGCGAACAGGGGGCGCACACTGAAGCTTTCTTT
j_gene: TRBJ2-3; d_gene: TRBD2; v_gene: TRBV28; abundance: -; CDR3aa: CASSSPGLAGRDTQYF; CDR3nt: TGTGCCAGCAGTTCCCCCGGACTAGCGGGGAGAGATACGCAGTATTTT
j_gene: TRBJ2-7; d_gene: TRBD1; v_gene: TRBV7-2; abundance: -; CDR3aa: CASSLDRGYEQYF; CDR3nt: TGTGCCAGCAGCCTGGACAGGGGATACGAGCAGTACTTC